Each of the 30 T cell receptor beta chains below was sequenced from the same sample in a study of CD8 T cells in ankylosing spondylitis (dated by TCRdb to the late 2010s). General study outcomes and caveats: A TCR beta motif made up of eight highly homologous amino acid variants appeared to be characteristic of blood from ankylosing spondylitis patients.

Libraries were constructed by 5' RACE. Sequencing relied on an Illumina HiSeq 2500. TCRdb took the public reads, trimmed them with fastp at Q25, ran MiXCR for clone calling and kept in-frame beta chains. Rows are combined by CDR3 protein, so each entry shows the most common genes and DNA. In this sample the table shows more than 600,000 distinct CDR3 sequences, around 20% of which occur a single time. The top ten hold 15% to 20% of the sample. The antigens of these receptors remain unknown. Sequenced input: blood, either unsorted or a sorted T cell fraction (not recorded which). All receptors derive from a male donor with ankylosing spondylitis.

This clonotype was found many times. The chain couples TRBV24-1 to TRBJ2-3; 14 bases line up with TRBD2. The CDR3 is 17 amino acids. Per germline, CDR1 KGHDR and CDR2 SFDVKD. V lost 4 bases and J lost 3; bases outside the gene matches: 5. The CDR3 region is CATSERTSGRITDTQYF. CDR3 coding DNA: TGTGCCACCAGTGAAAGGACTAGCGGGAGGATTACAGATACGCAGTATTTT.

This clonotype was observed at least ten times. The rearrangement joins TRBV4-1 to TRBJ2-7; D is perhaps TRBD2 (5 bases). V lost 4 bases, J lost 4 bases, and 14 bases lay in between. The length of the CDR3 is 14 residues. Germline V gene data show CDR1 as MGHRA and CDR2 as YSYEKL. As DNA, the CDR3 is TGCGCCAGCAGCCTCCAAGGACTGGAGTACGAGCAGTACTTC. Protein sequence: CASSLQGLEYEQYF.

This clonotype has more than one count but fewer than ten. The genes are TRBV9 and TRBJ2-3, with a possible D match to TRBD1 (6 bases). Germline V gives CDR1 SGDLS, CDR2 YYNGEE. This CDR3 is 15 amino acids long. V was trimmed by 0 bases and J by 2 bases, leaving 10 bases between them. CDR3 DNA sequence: TGTGCCAGCAGCGTAGGACAGGCACCCACAGATACGCAGTATTTT. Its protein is CASSVGQAPTDTQYF.

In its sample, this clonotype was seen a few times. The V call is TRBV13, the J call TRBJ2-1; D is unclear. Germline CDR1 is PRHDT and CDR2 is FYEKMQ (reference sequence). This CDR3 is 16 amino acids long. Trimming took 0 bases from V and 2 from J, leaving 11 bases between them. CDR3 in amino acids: CASSLGGSSPYNEQFF. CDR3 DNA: TGTGCCAGCAGCTTAGGAGGTAGCTCCCCCTACAATGAGCAGTTCTTC.

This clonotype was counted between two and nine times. CDR3 protein: CSVGQSNTEAFF. In DNA, the CDR3 is TGCAGCGTTGGACAGAGCAACACTGAAGCTTTCTTT. The J gene is TRBJ1-1, the V gene TRBV29-1; possible D gene TRBD1, 5 bases. The germline CDR1 and CDR2 sequences are SQVTM and ANQGSEA. V gave up 4 bases and J gave up 2 bases, with 8 bases separating them. The CDR3 spans 12 residues.

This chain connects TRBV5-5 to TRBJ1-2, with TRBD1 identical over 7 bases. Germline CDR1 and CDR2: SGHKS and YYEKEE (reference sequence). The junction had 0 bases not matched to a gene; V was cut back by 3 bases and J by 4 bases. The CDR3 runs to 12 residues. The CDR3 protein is CASSWDSYGYTF. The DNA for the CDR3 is TGTGCCAGCAGCTGGGACAGCTATGGCTACACCTTC.

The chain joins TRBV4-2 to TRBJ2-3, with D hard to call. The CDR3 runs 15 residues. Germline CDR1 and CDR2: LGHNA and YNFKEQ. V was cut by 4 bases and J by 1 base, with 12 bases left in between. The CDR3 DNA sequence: TGTGCCAGCAGCCCGATGAAGGCCGGCACAGATACGCAGTATTTT. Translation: CASSPMKAGTDTQYF.

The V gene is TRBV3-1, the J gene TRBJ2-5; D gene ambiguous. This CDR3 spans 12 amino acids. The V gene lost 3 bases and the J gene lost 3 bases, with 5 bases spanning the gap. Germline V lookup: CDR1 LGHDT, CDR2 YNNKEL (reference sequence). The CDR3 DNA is TGTGCCAGCAGCCACCGGGAAGAGACCCAGTACTTC. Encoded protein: CASSHREETQYF.

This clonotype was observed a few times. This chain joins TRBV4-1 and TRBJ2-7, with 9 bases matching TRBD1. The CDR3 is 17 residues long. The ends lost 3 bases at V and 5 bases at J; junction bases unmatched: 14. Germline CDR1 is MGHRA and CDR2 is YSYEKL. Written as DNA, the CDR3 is TGCGCCAGCAGCCAGACAACCAACAGGGGGCGAACGGACGAGCAGTACTTC. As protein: CASSQTTNRGRTDEQYF.

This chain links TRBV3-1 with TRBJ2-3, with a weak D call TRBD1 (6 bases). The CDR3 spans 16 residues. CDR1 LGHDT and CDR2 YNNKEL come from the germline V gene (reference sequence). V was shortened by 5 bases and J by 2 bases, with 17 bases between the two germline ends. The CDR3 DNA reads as TGTGCCAGCAGCTTAGGACAGACTTTGACCACAGATACGCAGTATTTT. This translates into CASSLGQTLTTDTQYF.

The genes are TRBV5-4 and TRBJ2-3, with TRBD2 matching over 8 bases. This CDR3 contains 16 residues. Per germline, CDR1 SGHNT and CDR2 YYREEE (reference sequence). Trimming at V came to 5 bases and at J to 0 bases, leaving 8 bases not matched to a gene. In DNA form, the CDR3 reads TGTGCCAGCAGTTCTACCCCTAGCGGGAGCACAGATACGCAGTATTTT. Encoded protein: CASSSTPSGSTDTQYF.

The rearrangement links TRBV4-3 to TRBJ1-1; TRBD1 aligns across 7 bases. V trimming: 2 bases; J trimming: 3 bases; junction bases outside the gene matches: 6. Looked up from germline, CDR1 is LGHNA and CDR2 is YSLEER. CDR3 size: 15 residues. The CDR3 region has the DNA TGCGCCAGCAGCCAAAACCCGACAGGGTACACTGAAGCTTTCTTT. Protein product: CASSQNPTGYTEAFF.

For the CDR3, the DNA is TGTGCCAGCAGTGCCCTAACAGGGCCCTCTGGAAACACCATATATTTT. This sequence encodes CASSALTGPSGNTIYF. The chain uses TRBV12-3 or TRBV12-4 and TRBJ1-3, with D possibly being TRBD1 (6 bases). Trimming cost V 5 bases and J 0 bases, with 14 bases left between them. CDR3 length: 16 residues.

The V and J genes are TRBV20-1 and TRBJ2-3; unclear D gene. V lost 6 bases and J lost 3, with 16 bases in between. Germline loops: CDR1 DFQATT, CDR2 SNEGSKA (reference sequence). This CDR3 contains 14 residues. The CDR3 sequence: CSAPRFLRTDTQYF. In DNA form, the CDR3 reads TGCAGTGCCCCGCGGTTCCTCAGGACAGATACGCAGTATTTT.

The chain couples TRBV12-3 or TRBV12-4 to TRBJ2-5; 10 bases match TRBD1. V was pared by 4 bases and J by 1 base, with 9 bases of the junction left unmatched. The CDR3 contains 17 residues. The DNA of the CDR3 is TGTGCCAGCAGTTCCCCACCACGACAGGGGGCCCAAGAGACCCAGTACTTC. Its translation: CASSSPPRQGAQETQYF.

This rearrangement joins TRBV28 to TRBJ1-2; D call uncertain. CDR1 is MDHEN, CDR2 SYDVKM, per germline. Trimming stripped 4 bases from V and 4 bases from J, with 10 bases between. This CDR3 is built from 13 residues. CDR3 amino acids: CASSSSRIYGYTF. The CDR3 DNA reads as TGTGCCAGCAGTTCTTCCCGGATCTATGGCTACACCTTC.

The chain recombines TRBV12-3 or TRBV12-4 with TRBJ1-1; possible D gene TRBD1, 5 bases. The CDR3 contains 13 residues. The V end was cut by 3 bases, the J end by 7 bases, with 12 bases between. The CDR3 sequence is CASSFGQGFEAFF. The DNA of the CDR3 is TGTGCCAGCAGTTTTGGCCAGGGCTTTGAAGCTTTCTTT.

This chain's CDR3 is CSAPLGTEAFF. The CDR3 coding sequence is TGCAGTGCTCCACTTGGCACTGAAGCTTTCTTT. V gene TRBV20-1 combines with J gene TRBJ1-1; D not certain. V was clipped by 5 bases and J by 4 bases, with 8 bases between them. CDR1 is DFQATT, CDR2 SNEGSKA, per germline (reference sequence). The CDR3 is made up of 11 amino acids.

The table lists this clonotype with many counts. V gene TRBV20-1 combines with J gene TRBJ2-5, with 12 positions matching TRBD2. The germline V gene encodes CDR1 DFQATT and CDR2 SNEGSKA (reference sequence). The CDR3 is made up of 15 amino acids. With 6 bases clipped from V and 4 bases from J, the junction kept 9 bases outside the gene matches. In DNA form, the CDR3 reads TGCAGTGCGCCTCCGCTAGCGGGAGGGAGAGAGACCCAGTACTTC. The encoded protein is CSAPPLAGGRETQYF.

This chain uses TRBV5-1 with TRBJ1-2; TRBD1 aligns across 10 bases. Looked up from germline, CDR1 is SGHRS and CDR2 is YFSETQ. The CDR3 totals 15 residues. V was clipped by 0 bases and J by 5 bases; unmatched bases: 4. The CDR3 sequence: CASSLGGTGEYGYTF. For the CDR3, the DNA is TGCGCCAGCAGCTTGGGGGGGACAGGGGAATATGGCTACACCTTC.

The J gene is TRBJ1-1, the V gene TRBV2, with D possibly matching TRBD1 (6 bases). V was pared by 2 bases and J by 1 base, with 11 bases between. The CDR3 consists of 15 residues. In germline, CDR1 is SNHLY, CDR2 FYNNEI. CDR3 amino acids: CASSEYRGGNTEAFF. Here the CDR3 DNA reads TGTGCCAGCAGTGAATATAGGGGGGGGAACACTGAAGCTTTCTTT.

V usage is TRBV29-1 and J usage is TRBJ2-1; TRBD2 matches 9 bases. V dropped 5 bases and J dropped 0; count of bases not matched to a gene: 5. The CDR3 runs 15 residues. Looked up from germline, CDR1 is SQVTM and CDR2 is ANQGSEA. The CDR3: CSVSPLAGSYNEQFF. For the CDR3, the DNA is TGCAGCGTTTCCCCACTAGCGGGCTCCTACAATGAGCAGTTCTTC.

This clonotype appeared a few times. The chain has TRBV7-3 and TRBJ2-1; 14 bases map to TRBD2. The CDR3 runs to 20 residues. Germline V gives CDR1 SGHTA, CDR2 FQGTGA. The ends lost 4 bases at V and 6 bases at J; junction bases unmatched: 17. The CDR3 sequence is CASSSQLTSGRARDPNEQFF. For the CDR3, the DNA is TGTGCCAGCAGCTCCCAATTGACTAGCGGGAGGGCCAGGGATCCCAATGAGCAGTTCTTC. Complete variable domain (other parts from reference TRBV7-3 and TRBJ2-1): GAGVSQTPSNKVTEKGKYVELRCDPISGHTALYWYRQSLGQGPEFLIYFQGTGAADDSGLPNDRFFAVRPEGSVSTLKIQRTERGDSAVYLCASSSQLTSGRARDPNEQFFGPGTRLTVL.

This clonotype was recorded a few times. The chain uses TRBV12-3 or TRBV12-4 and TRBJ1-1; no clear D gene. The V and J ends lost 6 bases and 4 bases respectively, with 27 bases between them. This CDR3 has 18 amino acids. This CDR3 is CASSGTLGRSPKGTEAFF. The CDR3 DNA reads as TGTGCCAGCAGCGGCACCCTCGGACGGTCTCCTAAAGGCACTGAAGCTTTCTTT.

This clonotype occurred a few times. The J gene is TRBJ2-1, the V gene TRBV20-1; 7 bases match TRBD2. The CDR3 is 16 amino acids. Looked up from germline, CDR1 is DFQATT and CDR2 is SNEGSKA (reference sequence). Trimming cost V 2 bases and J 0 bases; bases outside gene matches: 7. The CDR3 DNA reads TGCAGTGCTAGATCCGCTAGCGGCAGCTCCTACAATGAGCAGTTCTTC. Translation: CSARSASGSSYNEQFF.

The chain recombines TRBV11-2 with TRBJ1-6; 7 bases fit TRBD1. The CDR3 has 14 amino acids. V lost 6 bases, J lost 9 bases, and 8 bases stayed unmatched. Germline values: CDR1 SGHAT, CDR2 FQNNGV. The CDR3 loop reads CASSPQGTGSPLHF. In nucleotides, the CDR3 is TGTGCCAGCAGTCCACAGGGGACGGGTTCACCCCTCCACTTT.

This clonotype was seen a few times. CDR3 DNA: TGCGCCAGCAGCCTCACGCTAGCGGGGGTGGGCACAGATACGCAGTATTTT. Translating gives CASSLTLAGVGTDTQYF. The chain is built from TRBV5-1 and TRBJ2-3; 10 nucleotides align to TRBD2. This CDR3 contains 17 residues. In germline, CDR1 is SGHRS, CDR2 YFSETQ. Losses at the gene ends were 4 bases for V and 1 base for J; bases not matched to a gene: 9.

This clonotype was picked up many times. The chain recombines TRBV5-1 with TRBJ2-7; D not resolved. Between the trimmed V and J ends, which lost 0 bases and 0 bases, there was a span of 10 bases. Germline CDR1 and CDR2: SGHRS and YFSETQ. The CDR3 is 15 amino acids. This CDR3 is CASSLDSGSSYEQYF. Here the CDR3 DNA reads TGCGCCAGCAGCTTGGATTCAGGAAGCTCCTACGAGCAGTACTTC.

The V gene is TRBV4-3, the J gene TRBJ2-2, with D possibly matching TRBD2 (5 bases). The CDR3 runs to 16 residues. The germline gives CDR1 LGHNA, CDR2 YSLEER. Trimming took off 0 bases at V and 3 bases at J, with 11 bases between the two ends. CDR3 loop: CASSQDRFSDTGELFF. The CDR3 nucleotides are TGCGCCAGCAGCCAAGATCGTTTTAGCGACACCGGGGAGCTGTTTTTT.

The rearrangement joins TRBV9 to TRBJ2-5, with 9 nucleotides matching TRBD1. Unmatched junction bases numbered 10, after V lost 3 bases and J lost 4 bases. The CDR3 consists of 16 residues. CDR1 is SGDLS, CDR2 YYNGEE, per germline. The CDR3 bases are TGTGCCAGCAGCGATGCCGGGATGACAGGGGGAGAGACCCAGTACTTC. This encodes CASSDAGMTGGETQYF.